The clone carrying this T cell receptor (beta chain) has a handful of counts. No antigen is known for it. The germline gives CDR1 MNHEY, CDR2 SVGAGI. V was clipped by 6 bases and J by 3 bases, with 21 bases between them. This CDR3 has 16 residues. The entry originates in a study of HIV-infected children after antiretroviral therapy interruption. Study details: Continuous-treatment samples came from weeks 0, 48 and 150.

Study-level results: Naive CD4+ sequences overlapped less between time points once interruption began.

Treatment specified: PENTA 11 planned treatment interruption arm or continuous ART arm. Unique molecular identifiers were included in an RNA-based 3' RACE TCR library. TCRdb analysed the 3' RACE reads with MiXCR anew, one entry per CDR3 protein. The repertoire consists of 45,000 to 50,000 distinct CDR3 sequences, with approximately 4.3% occurring once and the leading ten covering over 0.65%. The clonotype comes from a pool of human donors with HIV. The rearrangement joins TRBV6-5 to TRBJ2-7; D unresolved. This specimen consisted of CD45RA+ CD4+ T cells from PBMCs, pooled from several time points, obtained from a donor given antiretroviral therapy, either interrupted or continuous. Subset indicated: naive CD4+ CD45RA+ CD45RO- T cells. The CDR3 sequence is CASSPISPGTNYEQYF. The CDR3 nucleotides read TGTGCCAGCAGCCCCATATCCCCGGGCACCAACTACGAGCAGTACTTC.